This T cell receptor (beta chain) was observed in a study of graft-versus-host responses after intestinal transplantation. Study-level information: Multivisceral, liver-intestinal, or isolated intestinal grafts were transplanted into recipients. Recipients across the board were started on anti-thymocyte globulin induction, then kept on tacrolimus and steroids for two to three years.

Measured with immunoSEQ multiplex PCR; TCRdb has only the in-frame clones, and not every one. The data show over 90,000 clones, with about 91% seen just once and approximately 0.48% held by the top ten. Regarding this clone: The antigen is undetermined.

J was trimmed by 2 bases and V by 4 bases; bases with no gene match: 8. CDR3 length equals 16 residues. Germline assignment: CDR1 SGHRS and CDR2 YFSETQ. Source: unstimulated CD8+ T cells sorted from spleen or lymph node cells, taken before intestinal transplant. The chain is built from TRBV5-1 and TRBJ2-7; 11 bases match TRBD1. The sequence derives from a human donor who received an intestinal transplant. Here the CDR3 DNA reads TGCGCCAGCAGCCTAGGTAGGACAGGGGGCGCCTACGAGCAGTACTTC. Translated, it gives CASSLGRTGGAYEQYF.